The sequence of this TCR beta chain was determined in a study of T-cell memory formation after mild COVID-19. Concerning this clonotype: The antigen is not known.

Broader study findings: Some clones that responded were present in memory (sampled pre-infection), which suggests cross-reactive memory joined.

A single record per CDR3 protein comes from TCRdb applying MiXCR to the 5' RACE reads. The sample lists 270,000 or so distinct CDR3 sequences; approximately 15% were seen once. Trimming at V came to 5 bases and at J to 7 bases, leaving 17 bases not matched to a gene. The CDR3 runs to 16 residues. Germline-derived CDR1 and CDR2 are MNHEY and SVGAGI. V gene TRBV6-5 combines with J gene TRBJ2-7; TRBD2 aligns across 7 bases. Sequencing input: PBMCs or a T cell subset sorted from them (not recorded which). This clonotype originated in a man in his late teens or twenties who had mild COVID-19 (a few samples of this study predate the infection). Cell type and time point are not known. The DNA of the CDR3 is TGTGCCAGCAGTCAGCTATCGTCCGGGCCCGGGAGGGAGCAGTACTTC. Its protein is CASSQLSSGPGREQYF.